This T cell receptor beta chain was retrieved from a study of T cell changes during pregnancy in multiple sclerosis. The CDR3 is 13 amino acids. Germline V gives CDR1 SNHLY, CDR2 FYNNEI. V shed 7 bases and J shed 3 bases, with 10 bases lying between them. Using immunoSEQ multiplex PCR, the repertoire was profiled, and TCRdb retains in-frame clones only, with some absent. This sample has tens of thousands of clones; more than 90% occur once, and the top ten carry 0.5%. The source material was CD4+ T cells from peripheral blood mononuclear cells, sampled in the second trimester of pregnancy. This TCR was recovered from a female donor in good health, enrolled as a control in a pregnancy study. The V gene is TRBV2, the J gene TRBJ1-3; maybe TRBD1 (5 bases). The CDR3 loop is CASKGVYGNTIYF. In DNA, the CDR3 is TGTGCCAGCAAAGGGGTTTATGGAAACACCATATATTTT.